A few counts support the clone carrying this TCR beta chain. The sample belongs to a study of identical twins. The germline V gene has CDR1 SGHRS and CDR2 YFSETQ. Trimming stripped 4 bases from V and 2 bases from J, with 13 bases between. The CDR3 length is 14 residues. A universal primer binding site was introduced by template switching. The final cDNA contained unique molecular identifiers. Using its own MiXCR run on the 5' RACE reads, TCRdb lists one record per CDR3 protein. The profile shows more than 650,000 distinct CDR3 sequences, around 6% of them singletons. Sequencing was done on a sample of naive T cells sorted from blood. The J gene is TRBJ2-7, the V gene TRBV5-1; D not certain. The clonotype comes from a young man in good health. The CDR3 DNA follows: TGCGCCAGCAGCCCTCTCGGAATCCCCTACGAGCAGTACTTC. Protein: CASSPLGIPYEQYF.